This T cell receptor (beta chain) came from a study of blood T cell repertoires in COVID-19. Assay: immunoSEQ multiplex PCR; the TCRdb copy retains only in-frame clones and omits some. Of hundreds of thousands of clones listed, 80% to 90% were seen once; the top ten hold 0.87%. Source material: PBMCs or T cells enriched from blood (not recorded which). The sequence was obtained from a man aged 50 or older who had been exposed to COVID-19.

The CDR3 reads CASSNNQKNTEAFF. As DNA, the CDR3 is TGTGCCAGCTCAAACAATCAGAAGAACACTGAAGCTTTCTTT. This chain connects TRBV18 to TRBJ1-1; D unresolved. The length of the CDR3 is 14 residues. Germline lookup yields CDR1 KGHSH and CDR2 LQKENI. Trimming took off 5 bases at V and 1 base at J, with 11 bases between the two ends.